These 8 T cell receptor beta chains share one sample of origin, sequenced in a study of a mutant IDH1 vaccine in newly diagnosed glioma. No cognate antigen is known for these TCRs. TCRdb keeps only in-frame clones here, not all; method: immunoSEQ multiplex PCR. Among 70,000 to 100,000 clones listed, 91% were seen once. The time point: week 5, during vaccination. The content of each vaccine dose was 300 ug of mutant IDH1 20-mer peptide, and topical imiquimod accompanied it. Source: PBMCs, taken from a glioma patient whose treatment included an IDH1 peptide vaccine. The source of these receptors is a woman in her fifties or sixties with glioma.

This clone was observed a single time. CDR3 coding DNA: TGTGCCAGCAAGCATACCCGAGGGGTGAAACAAGAGACCCAGTACTTC. Translated, it gives CASKHTRGVKQETQYF. The chain joins TRBV7-9 to TRBJ2-5; D assignment may be TRBD1 or TRBD2 (5 bases each). V was pared by 7 bases and J by 2 bases, with 20 bases between. Germline V lookup: CDR1 SEHNR, CDR2 FQNEAQ (reference sequence). This CDR3 contains 16 residues.

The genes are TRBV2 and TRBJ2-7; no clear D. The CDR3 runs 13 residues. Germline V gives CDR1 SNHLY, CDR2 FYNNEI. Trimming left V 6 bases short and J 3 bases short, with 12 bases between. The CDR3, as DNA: TGTGCCAGCAGCACCCAGGTGAGCTACGAGCAGTACTTC. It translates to CASSTQVSYEQYF.

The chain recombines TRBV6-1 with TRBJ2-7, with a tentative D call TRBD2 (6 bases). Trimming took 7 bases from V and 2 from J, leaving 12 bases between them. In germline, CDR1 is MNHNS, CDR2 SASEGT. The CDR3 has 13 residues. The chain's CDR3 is CASNRDSTYEQYF. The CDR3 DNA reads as TGTGCCAGCAATCGGGACTCAACCTACGAGCAGTACTTC.

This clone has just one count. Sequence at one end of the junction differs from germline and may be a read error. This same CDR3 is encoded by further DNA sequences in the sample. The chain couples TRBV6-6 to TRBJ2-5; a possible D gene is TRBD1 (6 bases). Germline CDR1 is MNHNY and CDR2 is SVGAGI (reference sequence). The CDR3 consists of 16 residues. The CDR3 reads CASSYSAGARQETQYF. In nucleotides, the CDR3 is TGCGCCAGCAGTTACTCGGCAGGGGCCCGCCAAGAGACCCAGTACTTC.

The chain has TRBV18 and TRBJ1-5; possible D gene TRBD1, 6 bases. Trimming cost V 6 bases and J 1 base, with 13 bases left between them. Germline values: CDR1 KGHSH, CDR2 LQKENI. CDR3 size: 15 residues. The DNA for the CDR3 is TGTGCCAGCTCGACTCGGGGGCAGAGCAATCAGCCCCAGCATTTT. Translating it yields CASSTRGQSNQPQHF.

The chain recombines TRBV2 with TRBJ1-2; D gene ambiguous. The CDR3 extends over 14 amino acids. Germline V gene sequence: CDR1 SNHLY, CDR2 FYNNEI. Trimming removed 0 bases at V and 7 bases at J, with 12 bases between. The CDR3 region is CASSEALPGAGYTF. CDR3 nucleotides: TGTGCCAGCAGTGAAGCGCTTCCGGGAGCTGGCTACACCTTC.

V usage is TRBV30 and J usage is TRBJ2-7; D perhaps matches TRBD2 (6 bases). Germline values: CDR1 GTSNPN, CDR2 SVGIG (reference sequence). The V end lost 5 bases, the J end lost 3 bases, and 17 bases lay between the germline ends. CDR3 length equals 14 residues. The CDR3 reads CAWGPSGGIYEQYF. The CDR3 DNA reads TGTGCCTGGGGGCCCTCGGGCGGGATCTACGAGCAGTACTTC.

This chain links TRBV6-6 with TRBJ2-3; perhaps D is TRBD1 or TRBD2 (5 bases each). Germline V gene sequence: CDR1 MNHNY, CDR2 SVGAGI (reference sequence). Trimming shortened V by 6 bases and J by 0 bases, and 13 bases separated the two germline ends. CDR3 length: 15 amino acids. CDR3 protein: CASRTPWGSTDTQYF. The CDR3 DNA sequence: TGTGCCAGCAGGACGCCTTGGGGGAGCACAGATACGCAGTATTTT.